This T cell receptor (beta chain) is from a study of identical twins. Overall study results and limits: Out-of-frame alpha sequences shared by twins were enriched for low generation probability. Invariant T cells like MAIT and iNKT could partly confound the zero-insertion analyses. The models gave estimates that fell short of the out-of-frame TCR alpha sharing seen in monozygotic twins.

Each CDR3 protein is one row after TCRdb ran MiXCR on the 5' RACE reads. Here the sample spans hundreds of thousands of distinct CDR3 sequences, less than 7% being singletons. This clonotype was seen only a few times. Antigen specificity is unknown. V was shortened by 0 bases and J by 3 bases, with 12 bases between the two germline ends. The CDR3 totals 15 residues. The germline gives CDR1 MNHEY, CDR2 SVGAGI. The specimen sequenced was naive T cells sorted from blood. The chain has TRBV6-5 and TRBJ2-7; D tentatively fits TRBD1 or TRBD2 (5 bases each). This receptor was taken from a man aged 18 to 29 in good health. CDR3 loop: CASSYSSLGDYEQYF. Here the CDR3 DNA reads TGTGCCAGCAGTTACTCGAGTCTGGGGGACTACGAGCAGTACTTC.